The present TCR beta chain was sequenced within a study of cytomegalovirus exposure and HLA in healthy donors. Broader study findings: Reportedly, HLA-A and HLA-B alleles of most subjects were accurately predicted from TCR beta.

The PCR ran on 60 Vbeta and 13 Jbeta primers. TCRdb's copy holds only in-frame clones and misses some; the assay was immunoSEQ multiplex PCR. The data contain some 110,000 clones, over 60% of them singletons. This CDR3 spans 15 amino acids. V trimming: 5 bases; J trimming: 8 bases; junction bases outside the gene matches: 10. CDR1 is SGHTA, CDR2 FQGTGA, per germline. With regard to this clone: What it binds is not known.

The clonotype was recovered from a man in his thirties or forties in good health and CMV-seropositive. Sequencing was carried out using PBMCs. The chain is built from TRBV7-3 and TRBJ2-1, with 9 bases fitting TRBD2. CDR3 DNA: TGTGCCAGCAGCGTAGGGGGTAGCGGGGGCGATGAGCAGTTCTTC. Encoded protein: CASSVGGSGGDEQFF.